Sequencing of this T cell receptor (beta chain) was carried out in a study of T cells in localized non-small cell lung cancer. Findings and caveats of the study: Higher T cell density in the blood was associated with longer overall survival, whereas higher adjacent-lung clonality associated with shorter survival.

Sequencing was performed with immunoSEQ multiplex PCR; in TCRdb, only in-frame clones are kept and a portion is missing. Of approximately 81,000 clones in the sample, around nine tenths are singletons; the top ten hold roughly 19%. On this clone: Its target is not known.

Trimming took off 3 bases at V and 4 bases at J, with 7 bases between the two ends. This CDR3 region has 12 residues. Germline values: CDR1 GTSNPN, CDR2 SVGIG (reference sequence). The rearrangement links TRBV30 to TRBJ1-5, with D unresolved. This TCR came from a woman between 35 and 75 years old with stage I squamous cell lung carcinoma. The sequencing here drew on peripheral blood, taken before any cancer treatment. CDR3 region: CAWRKGNQPQHF. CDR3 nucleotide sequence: TGTGCCTGGAGGAAGGGAAATCAGCCCCAGCATTTT. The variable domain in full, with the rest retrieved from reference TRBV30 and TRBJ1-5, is SQTIHQWPATLVQPVGSPLSLECTVEGTSNPNLYWYRQAAGRGLQLLFYSVGIGQISSEVPQNLSASRPQDRQFILSSKKLLLSDSGFYLCAWRKGNQPQHFGDGTRLSIL.